This record covers a single TCR beta chain. Other DNA sequences in the same sample also yield this CDR3. The sample belongs to a study of T cell changes during pregnancy in multiple sclerosis. Sequenced by immunoSEQ multiplex PCR; TCRdb stores in-frame clones only, minus some. This table holds around 97,000 clones, roughly 92% found once. CDR1 SGDLS and CDR2 YYNGEE come from the germline V gene. Deletions cut 2 bases from V and 0 bases from J, with 6 bases between. This CDR3 has 13 amino acids. This TCR came from a female donor with multiple sclerosis, enrolled in a pregnancy study. The rearrangement joins TRBV9 to TRBJ2-7; D call uncertain. Sequenced material: peripheral blood, taken after pregnancy. CDR3 coding DNA: TGTGCCAGCAGCGTGGGCAGCTCCTACGAGCAGTACTTC. Translation: CASSVGSSYEQYF. The variable domain in full, with the rest retrieved from reference TRBV9 and TRBJ2-7, is DSGVTQTPKHLITATGQRVTLRCSPRSGDLSVYWYQQSLDQGLQFLIQYYNGEERAKGNILERFSAQQFPDLHSELNLSSLELGDSALYFCASSVGSSYEQYFGPGTRLTVT.